This record concerns one T cell receptor beta chain sequence. This sample is part of a study of blood T cell repertoires in COVID-19. Study background: Specimens from acute and convalescent COVID-19 originated in the United States, Italy and Spain. T cells, B-cell-depleted T cells, or PBMCs provided the cDNA or gDNA that served as material.

The CDR3 is 15 amino acids. The V gene lost 6 bases and the J gene lost 0 bases, with 14 bases spanning the gap. Germline CDR1 is LNHDA and CDR2 is SQIVND (reference sequence). In the authors' workflow: Amplification with reference gene primers provided the estimates of nucleated cell counts. Method: immunoSEQ multiplex PCR; TCRdb's copy keeps in-frame clones and lacks some. Clonal size and the V and J genes are those of that table, whereas D and trimming came from the DNA. This sample has a few hundred thousand clones; more than 70% occur once, and the top ten carry around 3.2%. The sample was peripheral blood. The TCR sequence derives from a woman aged 18-30 years with acute or convalescent COVID-19. J is TRBJ1-1 and V is TRBV19; TRBD1 is a possible D gene (6 bases). The CDR3 bases are TGTGCCAGTAGCCCGGGGGGGGCTCTGAACACTGAAGCTTTCTTT. Encoded protein: CASSPGGALNTEAFF.